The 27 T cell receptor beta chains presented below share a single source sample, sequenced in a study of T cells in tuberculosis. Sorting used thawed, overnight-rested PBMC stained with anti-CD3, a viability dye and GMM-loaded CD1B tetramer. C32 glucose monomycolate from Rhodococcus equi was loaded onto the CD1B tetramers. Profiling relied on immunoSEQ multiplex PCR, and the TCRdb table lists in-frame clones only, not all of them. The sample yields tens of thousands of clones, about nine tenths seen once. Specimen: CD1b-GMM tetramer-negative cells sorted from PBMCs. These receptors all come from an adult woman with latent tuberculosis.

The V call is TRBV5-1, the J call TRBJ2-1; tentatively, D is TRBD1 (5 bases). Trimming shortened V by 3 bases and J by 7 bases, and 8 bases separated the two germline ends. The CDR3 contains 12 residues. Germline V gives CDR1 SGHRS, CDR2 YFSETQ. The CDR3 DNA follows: TGCGCCAGCAGCTGGCAGGGAAATGAGCAGTTCTTC. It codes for CASSWQGNEQFF.

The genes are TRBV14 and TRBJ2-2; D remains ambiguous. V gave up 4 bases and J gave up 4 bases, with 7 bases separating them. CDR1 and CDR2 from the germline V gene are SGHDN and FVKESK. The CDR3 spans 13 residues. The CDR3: CASSLRFTGELFF. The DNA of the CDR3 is TGTGCCAGCAGCCTACGGTTCACCGGGGAGCTGTTTTTT.

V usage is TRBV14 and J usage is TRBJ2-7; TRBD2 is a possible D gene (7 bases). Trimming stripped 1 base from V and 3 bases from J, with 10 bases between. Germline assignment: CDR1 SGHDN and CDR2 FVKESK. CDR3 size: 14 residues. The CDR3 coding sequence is TGTGCCAGCAGCCAAGCGGGGGGCAGCTACGAGCAGTACTTC. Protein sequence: CASSQAGGSYEQYF.

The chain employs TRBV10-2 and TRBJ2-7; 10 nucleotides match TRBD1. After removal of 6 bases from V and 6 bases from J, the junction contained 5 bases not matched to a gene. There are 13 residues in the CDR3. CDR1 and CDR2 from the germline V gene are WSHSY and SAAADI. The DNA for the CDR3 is TGCGCCAGCAGGGAGACAGGGGGCTCCGAGCAGTACTTC. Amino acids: CASRETGGSEQYF.

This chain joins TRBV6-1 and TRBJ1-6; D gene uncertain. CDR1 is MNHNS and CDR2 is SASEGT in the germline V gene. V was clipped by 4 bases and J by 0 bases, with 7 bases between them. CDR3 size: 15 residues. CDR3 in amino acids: CASSGSSSYNSPLHF. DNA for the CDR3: TGTGCCAGCAGTGGGTCCAGCTCCTATAATTCACCCCTCCACTTT.

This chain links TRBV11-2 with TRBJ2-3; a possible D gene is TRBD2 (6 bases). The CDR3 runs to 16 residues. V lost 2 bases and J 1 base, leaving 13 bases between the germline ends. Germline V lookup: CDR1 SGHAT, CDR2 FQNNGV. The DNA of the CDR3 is TGTGCCAGCAGCTTATGGGGCGGGGTAGGCACAGATACGCAGTATTTT. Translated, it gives CASSLWGGVGTDTQYF.

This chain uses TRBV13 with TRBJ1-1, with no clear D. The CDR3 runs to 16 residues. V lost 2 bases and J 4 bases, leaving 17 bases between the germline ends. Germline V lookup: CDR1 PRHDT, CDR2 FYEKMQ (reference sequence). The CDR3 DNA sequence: TGTGCCAGCAGCTTATCCCATACAAGATCAGTCACTGAAGCTTTCTTT. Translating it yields CASSLSHTRSVTEAFF.

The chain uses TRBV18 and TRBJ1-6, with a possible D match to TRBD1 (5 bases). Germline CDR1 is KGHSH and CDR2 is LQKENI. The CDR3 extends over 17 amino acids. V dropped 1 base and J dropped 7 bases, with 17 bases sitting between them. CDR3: CASSPLRGRVENSPLHF. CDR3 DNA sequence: TGTGCCAGCTCACCACTCAGAGGCAGGGTAGAGAATTCACCCCTCCACTTT.

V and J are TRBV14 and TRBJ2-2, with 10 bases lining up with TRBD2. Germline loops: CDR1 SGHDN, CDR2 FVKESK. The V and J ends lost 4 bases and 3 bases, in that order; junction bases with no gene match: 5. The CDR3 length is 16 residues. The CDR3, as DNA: TGTGCCAGCAGCCCCGGGACTAGCGTGTACACCGGGGAGCTGTTTTTT. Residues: CASSPGTSVYTGELFF.

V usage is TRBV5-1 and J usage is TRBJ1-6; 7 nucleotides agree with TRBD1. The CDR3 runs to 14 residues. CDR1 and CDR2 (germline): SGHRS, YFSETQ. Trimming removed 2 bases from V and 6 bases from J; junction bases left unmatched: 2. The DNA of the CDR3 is TGCGCCAGCAGCTTAACAGGGGCTAATTCACCCCTCCACTTT. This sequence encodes CASSLTGANSPLHF.

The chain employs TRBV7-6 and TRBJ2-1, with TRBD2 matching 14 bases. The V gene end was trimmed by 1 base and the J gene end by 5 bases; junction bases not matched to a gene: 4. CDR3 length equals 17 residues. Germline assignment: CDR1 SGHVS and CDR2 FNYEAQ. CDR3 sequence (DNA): TGTGCCAGCAGCTTAGGTATGGGACTAGCGGGGGACAATGAGCAGTTCTTC. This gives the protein CASSLGMGLAGDNEQFF. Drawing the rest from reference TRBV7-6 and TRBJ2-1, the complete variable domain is GAGVSQSPRYKVTKRGQDVALRCDPISGHVSLYWYRQALGQGPEFLTYFNYEAQQDKSGLPNDRFSAERPEGSISTLTIQRTEQRDSAMYRCASSLGMGLAGDNEQFFGPGTRLTVL.

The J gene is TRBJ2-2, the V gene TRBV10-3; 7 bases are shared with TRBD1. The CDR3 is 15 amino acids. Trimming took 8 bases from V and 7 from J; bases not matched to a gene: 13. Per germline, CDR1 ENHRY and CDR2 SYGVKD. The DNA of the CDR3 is TGTGCCATCCGTCCGATGACAGGGAAGAGCGGGGAGCTGTTTTTT. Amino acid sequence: CAIRPMTGKSGELFF.

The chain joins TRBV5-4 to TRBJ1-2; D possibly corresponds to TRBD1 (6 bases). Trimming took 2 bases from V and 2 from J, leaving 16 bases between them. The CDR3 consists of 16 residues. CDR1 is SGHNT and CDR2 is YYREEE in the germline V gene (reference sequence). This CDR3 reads CASSLGGVGFNYGYTF. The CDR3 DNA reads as TGTGCCAGCAGCTTAGGGGGAGTCGGCTTCAACTATGGCTACACCTTC.

This CDR3 is CASSFNRANYGYTF. CDR3 sequence (DNA): TGTGCCAGCAGCTTCAACAGGGCTAACTATGGCTACACCTTC. The J gene is TRBJ1-2, the V gene TRBV7-8; D is possibly TRBD1 (6 bases). Germline V lookup: CDR1 SGHVS, CDR2 FQNEAQ. V was cut by 3 bases and J by 0 bases, with 8 bases left in between. This CDR3 spans 14 amino acids.

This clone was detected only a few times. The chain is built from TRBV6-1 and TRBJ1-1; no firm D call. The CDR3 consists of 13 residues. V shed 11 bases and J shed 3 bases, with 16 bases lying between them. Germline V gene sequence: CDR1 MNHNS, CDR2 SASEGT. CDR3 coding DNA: TGTGCCGGAACCGGGAACATCTACACTGAAGCTTTCTTT. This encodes CAGTGNIYTEAFF.

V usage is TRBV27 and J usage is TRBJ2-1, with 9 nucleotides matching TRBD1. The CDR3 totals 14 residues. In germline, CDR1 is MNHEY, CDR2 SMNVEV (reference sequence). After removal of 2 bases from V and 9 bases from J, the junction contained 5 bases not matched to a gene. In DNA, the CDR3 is TGTGCCAGCAGTTTAGCGGGACAGGGTGGTGAGCAGTTCTTC. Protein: CASSLAGQGGEQFF.

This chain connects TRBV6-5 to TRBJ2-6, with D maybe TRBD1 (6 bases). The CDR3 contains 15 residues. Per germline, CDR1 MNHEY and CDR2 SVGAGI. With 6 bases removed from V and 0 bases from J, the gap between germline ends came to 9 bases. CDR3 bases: TGTGCCAGCAGACCACAGGGCTCTGGGGCCAACGTCCTGACTTTC. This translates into CASRPQGSGANVLTF.

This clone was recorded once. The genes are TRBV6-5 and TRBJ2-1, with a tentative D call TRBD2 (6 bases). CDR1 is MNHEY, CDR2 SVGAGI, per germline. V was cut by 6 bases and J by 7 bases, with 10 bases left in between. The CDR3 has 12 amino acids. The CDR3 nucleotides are TGTGCCAGCAGCCACCGGGGGAATGAGCAGTTCTTC. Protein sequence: CASSHRGNEQFF.

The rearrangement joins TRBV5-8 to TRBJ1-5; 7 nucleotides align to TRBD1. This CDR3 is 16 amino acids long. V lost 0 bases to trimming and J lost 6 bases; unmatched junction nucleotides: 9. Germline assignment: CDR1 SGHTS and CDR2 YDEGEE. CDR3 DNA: TGTGCCAGCAGCTTGGGCCTTCGACAGGGAGGTCAGCCCCAGCATTTT. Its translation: CASSLGLRQGGQPQHF.

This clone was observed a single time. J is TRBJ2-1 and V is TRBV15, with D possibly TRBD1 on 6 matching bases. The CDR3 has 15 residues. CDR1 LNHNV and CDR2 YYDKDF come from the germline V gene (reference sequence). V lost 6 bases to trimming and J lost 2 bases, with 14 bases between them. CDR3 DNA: TGTGCCACCAGGGGGACAAGAGGCCCCTACAATGAGCAGTTCTTC. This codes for CATRGTRGPYNEQFF.

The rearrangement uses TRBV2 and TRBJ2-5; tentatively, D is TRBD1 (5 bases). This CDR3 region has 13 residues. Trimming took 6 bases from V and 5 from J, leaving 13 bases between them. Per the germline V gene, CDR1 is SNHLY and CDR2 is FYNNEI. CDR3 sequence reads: CASSRDPLETQYF. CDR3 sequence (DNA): TGTGCCAGCAGCAGGGATCCGCTGGAGACCCAGTACTTC.

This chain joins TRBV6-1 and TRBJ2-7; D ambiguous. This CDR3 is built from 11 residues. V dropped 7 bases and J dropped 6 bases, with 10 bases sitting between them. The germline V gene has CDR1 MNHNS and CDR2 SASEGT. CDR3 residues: CASTRAIEQYF. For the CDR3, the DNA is TGTGCCAGCACCCGCGCGATCGAGCAGTACTTC.

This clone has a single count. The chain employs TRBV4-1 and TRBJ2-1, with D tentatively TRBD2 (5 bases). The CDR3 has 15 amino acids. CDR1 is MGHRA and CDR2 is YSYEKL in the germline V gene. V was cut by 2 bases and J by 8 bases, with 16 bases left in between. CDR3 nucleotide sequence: TGCGCCAGCAGCCAAACTTGGACTGGCCAGGATGAGCAGTTCTTC. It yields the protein CASSQTWTGQDEQFF.

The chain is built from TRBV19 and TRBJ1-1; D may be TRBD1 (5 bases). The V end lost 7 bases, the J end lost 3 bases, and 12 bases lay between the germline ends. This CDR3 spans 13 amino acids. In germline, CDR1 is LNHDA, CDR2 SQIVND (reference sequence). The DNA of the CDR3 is TGTGCCAGTAATTCGGGGGGATACACTGAAGCTTTCTTT. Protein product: CASNSGGYTEAFF.

CDR3 in DNA: TGCGCCAGCAGCTTTGACGGCAGGGACTATGGCTACACCTTC. Protein sequence: CASSFDGRDYGYTF. The V call is TRBV5-1, the J call TRBJ1-2; possibly TRBD1 for D (5 bases). CDR3 length equals 14 residues. CDR1 and CDR2 (germline): SGHRS, YFSETQ. V was cut by 2 bases and J by 3 bases, with 11 bases left in between.

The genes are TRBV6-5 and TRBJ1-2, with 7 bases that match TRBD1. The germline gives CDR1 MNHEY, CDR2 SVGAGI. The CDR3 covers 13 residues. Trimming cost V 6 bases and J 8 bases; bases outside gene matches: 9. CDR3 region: CASRPQGVGGYTF. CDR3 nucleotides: TGTGCCAGCAGGCCTCAGGGGGTAGGGGGCTACACCTTC.

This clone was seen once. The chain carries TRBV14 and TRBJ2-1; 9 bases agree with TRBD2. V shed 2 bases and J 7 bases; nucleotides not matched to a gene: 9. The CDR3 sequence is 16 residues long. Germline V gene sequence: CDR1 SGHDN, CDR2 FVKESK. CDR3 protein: CASSQSAGGPRNEQFF. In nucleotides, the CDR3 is TGTGCCAGCAGCCAATCTGCGGGGGGGCCGAGGAATGAGCAGTTCTTC.